This TCR beta chain derives from a study of cytomegalovirus exposure and HLA in healthy donors. On the study more broadly: A previous analysis identified approximately 110 million unique TCR beta sequences derived from around 200 million T cells.

Regarding donors, all were healthy bone marrow donors. As regards this clone: Its antigen remains unknown.

Germline assignment: CDR1 SGHRS and CDR2 YFSETQ. The CDR3 loop spans 14 amino acids. Unmatched junction bases numbered 6, after V lost 6 bases and J lost 6 bases. PCR involved 60 Vbeta and 13 Jbeta primers. Using immunoSEQ multiplex PCR, the repertoire was profiled, and TCRdb retains in-frame clones only, with some absent. The data contain about 67,000 clones, 68% of them singletons. Study results and caveats: TCR sequences were mostly rare, though some public TCRs occurred in many donors. There was a cluster of highly shared sequence variants that was likely a sequencing artifact.

The receptor's source is a woman under 40 in good health and CMV-seronegative. This rearrangement joins TRBV5-1 to TRBJ1-2; 12 nucleotides line up with TRBD1. The sequenced sample was PBMCs. The CDR3: CASNRDRGLDGYTF. CDR3 nucleotide sequence: TGCGCCAGCAACCGGGACAGGGGGCTCGATGGCTACACCTTC.